This passage covers 2 T cell receptor beta chains from one sample sequenced in a study of CD8 T cells in Susac syndrome. The RNA input was 0.5 to 1 ug, and it was reverse transcribed with random hexamers. One entry per CDR3 protein, called by TCRdb with MiXCR from the immunoSEQ multiplex PCR reads. The sample lists approximately 90,000 distinct CDR3 sequences, about 93% occurring once. The sequencing input was CD8+ T cells from PBMCs. The receptors derive from a human donor in good health.

This clonotype occurred once. The chain combines TRBV5-6 with TRBJ2-3; 8 bases match TRBD2. From germline, CDR1 is SGHDT and CDR2 YYEEEE. V shed 7 bases and J 8 bases; nucleotides not matched to a gene: 6. This CDR3 has 12 residues. This chain's CDR3 is CASGAGGGTQYF. The CDR3 nucleotides are TGTGCCAGCGGCGCGGGGGGCGGTACGCAGTATTTT.

The V call is TRBV13, the J call TRBJ2-3, with D unclear. Trimming took off 11 bases at V and 6 bases at J, with 6 bases between the two ends. Germline V gene data show CDR1 as PRHDT and CDR2 as FYEKMQ (reference sequence). The length of the CDR3 is 9 residues. The CDR3: CAWVDTQYF. DNA for the CDR3: TGTGCCTGGGTGGATACGCAGTATTTT.